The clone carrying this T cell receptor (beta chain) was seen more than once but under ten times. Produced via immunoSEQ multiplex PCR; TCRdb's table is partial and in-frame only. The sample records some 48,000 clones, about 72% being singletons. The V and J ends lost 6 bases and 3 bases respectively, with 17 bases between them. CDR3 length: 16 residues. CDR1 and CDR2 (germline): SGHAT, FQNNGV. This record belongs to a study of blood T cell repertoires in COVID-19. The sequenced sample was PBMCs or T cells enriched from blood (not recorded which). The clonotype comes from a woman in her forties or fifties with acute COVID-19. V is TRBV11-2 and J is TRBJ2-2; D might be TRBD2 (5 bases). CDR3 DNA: TGTGCCAGCAGGCCCCCGAGGGCTTGGGACACCGGGGAGCTGTTTTTT. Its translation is CASRPPRAWDTGELFF.